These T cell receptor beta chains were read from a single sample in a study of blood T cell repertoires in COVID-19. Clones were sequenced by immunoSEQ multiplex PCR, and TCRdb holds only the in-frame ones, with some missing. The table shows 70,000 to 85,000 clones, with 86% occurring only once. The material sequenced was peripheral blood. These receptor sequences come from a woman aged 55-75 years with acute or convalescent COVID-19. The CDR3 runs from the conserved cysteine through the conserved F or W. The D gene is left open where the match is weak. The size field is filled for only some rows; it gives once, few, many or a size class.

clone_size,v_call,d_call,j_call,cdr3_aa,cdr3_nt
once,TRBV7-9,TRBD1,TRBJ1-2,CASSIQGAGGYTF,TGTGCCAGCAGCATACAGGGGGCCGGTGGCTACACCTTC
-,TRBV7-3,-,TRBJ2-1,CASSLTAAHEQFF,TGTGCCAGCAGCTTAACCGCGGCCCATGAGCAGTTCTTC
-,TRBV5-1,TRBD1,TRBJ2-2,CASSLTGGTGELFF,TGCGCCAGCAGCTTGACAGGGGGCACCGGGGAGCTGTTTTTT
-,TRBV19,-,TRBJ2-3,CASSIRSWDTQYF,TGTGCCAGTAGTATTCGGAGTTGGGATACGCAGTATTTT
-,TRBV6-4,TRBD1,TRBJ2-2,CASSDQAGGGGELFF,TGTGCCAGCAGTGACCAGGCAGGGGGCGGCGGGGAGCTGTTTTTT
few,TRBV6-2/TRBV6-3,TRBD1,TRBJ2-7,CASSDRAYEQYF,TGTGCCAGCAGTGACAGGGCCTACGAGCAGTACTTC
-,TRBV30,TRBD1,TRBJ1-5,CAWSLSGTGGRSNQPQHF,TGTGCCTGGAGTTTATCCGGGACAGGGGGCCGGAGCAATCAGCCCCAGCATTTT
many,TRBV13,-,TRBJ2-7,CASSPIATYTPYEQYF,TGTGCCAGCAGCCCTATAGCGACCTACACTCCCTACGAGCAGTACTTC
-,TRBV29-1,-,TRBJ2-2,CTVGSGAGNTGELFF,TGCACGGTGGGTTCGGGAGCCGGGAACACCGGGGAGCTGTTTTTT
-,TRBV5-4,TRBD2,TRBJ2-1,CASTLAGGPSPEQFF,TGTGCCAGCACCCTAGCGGGAGGGCCGAGTCCTGAGCAGTTCTTC
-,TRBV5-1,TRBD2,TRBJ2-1,CASSLGFGGRATDEQFF,TGCGCCAGCAGCTTGGGTTTTGGCGGGAGGGCCACGGATGAGCAGTTCTTC
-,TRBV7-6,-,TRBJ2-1,CASSLVAGFNNEQFF,TGTGCCAGCAGCTTAGTCGCAGGGTTTAACAATGAGCAGTTCTTC
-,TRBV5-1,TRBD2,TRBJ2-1,CASSILTSGGYNEQFF,TGCGCCAGCAGCATCCTGACTAGCGGGGGCTACAATGAGCAGTTCTTC
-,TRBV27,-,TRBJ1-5,CASKRVGSNQPQHF,TGTGCCAGCAAACGGGTCGGGAGCAATCAGCCCCAGCATTTT
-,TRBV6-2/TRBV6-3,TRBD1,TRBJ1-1,CASSPGQGANTEAFF,TGTGCCAGCAGCCCGGGACAGGGGGCGAACACTGAAGCTTTCTTT
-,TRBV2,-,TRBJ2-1,CASSVDGYRGNEQFF,TGTGCCAGCAGCGTTGACGGCTATCGCGGGAATGAGCAGTTCTTC
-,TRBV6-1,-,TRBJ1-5,CASSEIGPGQPQHF,TGTGCCAGCAGTGAGATAGGGCCGGGGCAGCCCCAGCATTTT
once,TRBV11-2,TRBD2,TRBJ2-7,CASSSDPGLAGYEQYF,TGTGCCAGCAGCTCCGACCCGGGACTAGCGGGTTACGAGCAGTACTTC
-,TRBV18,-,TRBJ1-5,CASSPPADSNQPQHF,TGTGCCAGCTCACCACCCGCAGATTCAAATCAGCCCCAGCATTTT
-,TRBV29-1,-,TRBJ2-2,CSGQDSNTGELFF,TGCAGCGGGCAGGACAGTAACACCGGGGAGCTGTTTTTT